This is a list of T cell receptor beta chains from one sample in a study of blood T cell repertoires in COVID-19. Assay: immunoSEQ multiplex PCR; the TCRdb copy retains only in-frame clones and omits some. The sample gives about 35,000 clones, 80% of which show up once; 13% to 15% is in the top ten. The sample was peripheral blood. The receptors were sampled from a woman in her 70s with acute or convalescent COVID-19. The CDR3 runs from the conserved cysteine through the conserved F or W. The order of the fields is clone size, V gene, D gene, J gene, CDR3 protein, CDR3 DNA. A D gene is named only where the DNA matches it firmly. Not every row has a clone size; where given, it reads once, few, many or a size class.

>-|TRBV6-1|-|TRBJ1-1
CASSEGGWGMNTEAFF
TGTGCCAGCAGTGAAGGGGGATGGGGCATGAACACTGAAGCTTTCTTT
>-|TRBV14|-|TRBJ1-2
CASSQGGGANYGYTF
TGTGCCAGCAGCCAAGGAGGGGGAGCTAACTATGGCTACACCTTC
>few|TRBV4-1|-|TRBJ2-2
CASSQSLSASGELFF
TGCGCCAGCAGCCAATCTCTTTCAGCGTCTGGGGAGCTGTTTTTT
>-|TRBV21-1|-|TRBJ2-7
CASTNNEQYF
TGTGCCAGCACCAACAACGAGCAGTACTTC
>-|TRBV9|-|TRBJ1-2
CASRGGTAYPSNYGYTF
TGTGCCAGCAGGGGAGGGACCGCTTACCCTTCTAACTATGGCTACACCTTC
>once|TRBV6-2/TRBV6-3|TRBD1|TRBJ1-6
CASSSGNRGRSYNSPLHF
TGTGCCAGCAGTTCCGGGAACAGGGGAAGATCCTATAATTCACCCCTCCACTTT
>once|TRBV5-1|-|TRBJ2-4
CASSLAAGIDIQYF
TGCGCCAGCAGCTTGGCGGCAGGGATTGACATTCAGTACTTC
>few|TRBV5-1|-|TRBJ1-3
CASSERDLENTIYF
TGCGCCAGCAGCGAACGGGACTTAGAAAACACCATATATTTT
>-|TRBV25-1|-|TRBJ2-5
CASSASQETQYF
TGTGCCAGCAGTGCCAGCCAAGAGACCCAGTACTTC
>-|TRBV9|TRBD1|TRBJ2-1
CASSSSTGFWSEQFF
TGTGCCAGCAGCTCCTCGACAGGGTTCTGGAGTGAGCAGTTCTTC
>once|TRBV7-9|-|TRBJ1-2
CASSLDPQGYGYTF
TGTGCCAGCAGCTTAGACCCCCAGGGGTATGGCTACACCTTC
>-|TRBV7-9|TRBD1|TRBJ1-4
CASSLAAGGMGNEKLFF
TGTGCCAGCAGCTTAGCAGCAGGGGGCATGGGTAATGAAAAACTGTTTTTT
>-|TRBV3-1/TRBV3-2|TRBD2|TRBJ2-2
CASSHERGNTGELFF
TGTGCCAGCAGCCACGAGCGGGGTAACACCGGGGAGCTGTTTTTT
>-|TRBV9|TRBD2|TRBJ2-2
CASSVDEGQAGGPRTGELFF
TGTGCCAGCAGCGTAGATGAGGGGCAAGCGGGAGGGCCGCGCACCGGGGAGCTGTTTTTT
>-|TRBV19|-|TRBJ1-3
CASSIGSPRSGNTIYF
TGTGCCAGTAGTATCGGGAGTCCACGCTCTGGAAACACCATATATTTT
>-|TRBV7-2|TRBD2|TRBJ2-7
CASSFSAGGPHEQYF
TGTGCCAGCAGCTTCTCAGCGGGGGGGCCCCACGAGCAGTACTTC
>-|TRBV10-3|TRBD2|TRBJ2-7
CAISASSLAETYEQYF
TGTGCCATCAGTGCAAGCTCCCTAGCGGAAACCTACGAGCAGTACTTC
>-|TRBV28|TRBD1|TRBJ1-1
CASQTGVMNTEAFF
TGTGCCAGCCAGACAGGGGTGATGAACACTGAAGCTTTCTTT
>medium-sized|TRBV4-2|-|TRBJ2-1
CASSQYRGNEQFF
TGTGCCAGCAGCCAATATAGAGGGAATGAGCAGTTCTTC
>-|TRBV5-6|TRBD2|TRBJ2-1
CASSLLAARYNEQFF
TGTGCCAGCAGCTTACTAGCGGCGAGGTACAATGAGCAGTTCTTC
>-|TRBV6-5|TRBD2|TRBJ2-2
CASSLAGDTGELFF
TGTGCCAGCAGCCTAGCGGGGGACACCGGGGAGCTGTTTTTT
>-|TRBV28|TRBD1|TRBJ2-3
CASSFPGTGALFTTDTQYF
TGTGCCAGCAGTTTCCCCGGGACAGGGGCCCTCTTTACCACAGATACGCAGTATTTT
>few|TRBV10-3|-|TRBJ2-1
CAIMGGAVGDEQFF
TGTGCCATCATGGGGGGAGCGGTTGGCGATGAGCAGTTCTTC
>-|TRBV7-9|-|TRBJ2-2
CASSLDRNTGELFF
TGTGCCAGCAGCTTAGACAGGAACACCGGGGAGCTGTTTTTT
>-|TRBV9|TRBD1|TRBJ2-4
CASSVGTGRGTGGKNIQYF
TGTGCCAGCAGCGTAGGGACGGGGAGGGGGACAGGGGGCAAGAACATTCAGTACTTC
>-|TRBV6-2/TRBV6-3|-|TRBJ2-1
CASSSQTEYNEQFF
TGTGCCAGCAGCTCGCAAACAGAGTACAATGAGCAGTTCTTC
>-|TRBV12-3/TRBV12-4|-|TRBJ2-7
CASSLVAHEQYF
TGTGCCAGCAGTTTAGTAGCCCACGAGCAGTACTTC